This T cell receptor beta chain was recorded in a study of shared clonotypes between healthy human individuals. Only in-frame clones appear in the TCRdb table, and some are missing; sequencing was by immunoSEQ multiplex PCR. This repertoire shows 2,500,000 or so clones, under 95% found once; its top ten account for 0.3% to 0.45%. The authors divided CD4+ cells into CD45RA+ naive and CD45RA-negative memory subsets. The CDR3 consists of 14 residues. Trimming took off 2 bases at V and 4 bases at J, with 11 bases between the two ends. The V gene's germline CDR1 is ENHRY and CDR2 SYGVKD. The clonotype comes from a man aged 18 to 29 in good health. Some clones in this sample may be carry-over from other donors' samples. Sequencing was performed on naive CD4+ T cells from PBMCs. Regarding subset: CD45RA+ positively selected. The chain employs TRBV10-3 and TRBJ1-1, with a possible D match to TRBD1 (6 bases). DNA for the CDR3: TGTGCCATCAGTGAGCAGGGGATGACCACTGAAGCTTTCTTT. Residues: CAISEQGMTTEAFF.